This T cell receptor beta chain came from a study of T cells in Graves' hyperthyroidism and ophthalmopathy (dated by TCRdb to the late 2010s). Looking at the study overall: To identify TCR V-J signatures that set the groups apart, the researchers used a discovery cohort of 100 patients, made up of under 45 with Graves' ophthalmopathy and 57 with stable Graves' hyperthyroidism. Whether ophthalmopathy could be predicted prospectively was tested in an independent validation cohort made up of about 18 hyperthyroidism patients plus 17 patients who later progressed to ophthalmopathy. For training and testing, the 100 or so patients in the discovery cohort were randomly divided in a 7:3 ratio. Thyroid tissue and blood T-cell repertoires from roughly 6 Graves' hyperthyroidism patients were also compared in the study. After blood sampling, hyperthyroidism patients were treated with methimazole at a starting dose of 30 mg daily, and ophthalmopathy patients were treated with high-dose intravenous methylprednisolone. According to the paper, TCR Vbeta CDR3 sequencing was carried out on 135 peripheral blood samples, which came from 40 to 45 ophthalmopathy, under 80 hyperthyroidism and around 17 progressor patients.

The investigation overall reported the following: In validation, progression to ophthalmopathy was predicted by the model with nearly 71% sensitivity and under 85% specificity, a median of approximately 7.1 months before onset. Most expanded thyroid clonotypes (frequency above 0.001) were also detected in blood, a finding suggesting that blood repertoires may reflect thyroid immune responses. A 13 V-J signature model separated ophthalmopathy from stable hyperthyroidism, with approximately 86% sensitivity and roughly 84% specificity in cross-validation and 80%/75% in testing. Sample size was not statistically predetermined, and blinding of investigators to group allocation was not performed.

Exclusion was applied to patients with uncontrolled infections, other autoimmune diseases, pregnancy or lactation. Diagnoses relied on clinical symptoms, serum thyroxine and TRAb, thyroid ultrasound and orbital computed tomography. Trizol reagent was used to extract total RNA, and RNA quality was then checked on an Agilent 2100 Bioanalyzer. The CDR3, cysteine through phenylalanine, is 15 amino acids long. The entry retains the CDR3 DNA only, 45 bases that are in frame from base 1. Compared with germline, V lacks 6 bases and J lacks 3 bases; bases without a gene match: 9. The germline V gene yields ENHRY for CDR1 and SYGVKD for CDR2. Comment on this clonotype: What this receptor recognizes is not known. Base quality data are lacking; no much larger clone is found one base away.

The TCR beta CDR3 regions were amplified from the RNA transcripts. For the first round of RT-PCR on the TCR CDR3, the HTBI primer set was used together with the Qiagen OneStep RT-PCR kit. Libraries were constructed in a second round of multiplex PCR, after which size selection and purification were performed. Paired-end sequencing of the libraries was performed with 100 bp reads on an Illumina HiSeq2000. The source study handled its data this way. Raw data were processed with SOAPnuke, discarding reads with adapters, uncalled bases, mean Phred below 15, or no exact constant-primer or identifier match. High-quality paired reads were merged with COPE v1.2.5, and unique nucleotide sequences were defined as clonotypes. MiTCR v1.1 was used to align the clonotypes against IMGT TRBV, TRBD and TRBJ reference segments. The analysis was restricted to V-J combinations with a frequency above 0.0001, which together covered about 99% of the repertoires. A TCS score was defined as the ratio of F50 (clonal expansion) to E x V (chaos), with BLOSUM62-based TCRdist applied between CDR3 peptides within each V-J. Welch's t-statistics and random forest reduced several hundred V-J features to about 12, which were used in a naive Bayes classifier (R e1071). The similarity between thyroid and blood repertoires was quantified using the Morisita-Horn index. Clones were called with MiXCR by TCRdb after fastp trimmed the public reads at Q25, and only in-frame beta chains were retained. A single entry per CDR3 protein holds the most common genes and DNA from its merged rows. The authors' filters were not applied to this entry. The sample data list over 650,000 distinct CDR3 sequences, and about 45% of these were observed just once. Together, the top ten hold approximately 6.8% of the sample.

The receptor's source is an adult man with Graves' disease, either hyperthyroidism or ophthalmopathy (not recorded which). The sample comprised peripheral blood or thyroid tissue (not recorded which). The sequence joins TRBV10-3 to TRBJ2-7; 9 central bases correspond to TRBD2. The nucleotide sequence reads TGTGCCATCAGCCCGTCAGCGGGAGGTTTCTACGAGCAGTACTTC. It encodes CAISPSAGGFYEQYF.